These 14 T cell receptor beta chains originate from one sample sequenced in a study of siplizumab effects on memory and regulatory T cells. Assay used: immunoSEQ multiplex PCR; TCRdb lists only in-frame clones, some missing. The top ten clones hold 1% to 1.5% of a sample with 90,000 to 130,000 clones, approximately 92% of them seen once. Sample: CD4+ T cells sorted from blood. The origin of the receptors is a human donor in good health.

The CDR3 DNA sequence: TGTGCCAGCAGCGGGACTAGCGGGGGGACACAAGAGACCCAGTACTTC. This translates into CASSGTSGGTQETQYF. The chain has TRBV6-6 and TRBJ2-5; the match to TRBD2 covers 15 bases. Per germline, CDR1 MNHNY and CDR2 SVGAGI (reference sequence). CDR3 length: 16 amino acids. J gave up 2 bases and V 6 bases, and 4 bases lay outside the gene matches.

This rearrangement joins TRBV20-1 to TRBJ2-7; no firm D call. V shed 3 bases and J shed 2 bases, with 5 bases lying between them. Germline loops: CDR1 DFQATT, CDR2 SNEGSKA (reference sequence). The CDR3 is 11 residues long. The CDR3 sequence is CSASVTYEQYF. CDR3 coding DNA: TGCAGTGCTAGCGTTACCTACGAGCAGTACTTC.

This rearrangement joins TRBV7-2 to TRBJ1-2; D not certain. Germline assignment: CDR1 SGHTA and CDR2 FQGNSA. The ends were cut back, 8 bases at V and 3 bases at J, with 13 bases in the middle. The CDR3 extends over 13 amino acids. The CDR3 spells CASSERADYGYTF. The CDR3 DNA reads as TGTGCCAGCTCCGAACGGGCGGACTATGGCTACACCTTC.

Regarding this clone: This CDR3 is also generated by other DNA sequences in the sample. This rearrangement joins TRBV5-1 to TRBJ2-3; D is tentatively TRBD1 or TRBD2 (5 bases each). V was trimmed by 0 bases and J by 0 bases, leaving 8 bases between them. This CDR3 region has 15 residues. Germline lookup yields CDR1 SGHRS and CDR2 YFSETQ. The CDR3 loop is CASSLDGTSTDTQYF. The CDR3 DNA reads TGCGCCAGCAGCTTGGACGGGACCAGCACAGATACGCAGTATTTT.

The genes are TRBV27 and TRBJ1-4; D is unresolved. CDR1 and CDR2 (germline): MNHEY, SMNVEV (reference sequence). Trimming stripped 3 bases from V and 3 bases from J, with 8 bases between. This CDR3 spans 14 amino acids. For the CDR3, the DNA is TGTGCCAGCAGTTTGGCCCTTGCTAATGAAAAACTGTTTTTT. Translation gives CASSLALANEKLFF.

The CDR3 nucleotides read TGTGCCAGCAGTGCTTGGATGAACACTGAAGCTTTCTTT. Its protein is CASSAWMNTEAFF. The V call is TRBV2, the J call TRBJ1-1; D is uncertain. V gave up 4 bases and J gave up 0 bases, with 6 bases separating them. CDR1 is SNHLY and CDR2 is FYNNEI in the germline V gene. The CDR3 totals 13 residues.

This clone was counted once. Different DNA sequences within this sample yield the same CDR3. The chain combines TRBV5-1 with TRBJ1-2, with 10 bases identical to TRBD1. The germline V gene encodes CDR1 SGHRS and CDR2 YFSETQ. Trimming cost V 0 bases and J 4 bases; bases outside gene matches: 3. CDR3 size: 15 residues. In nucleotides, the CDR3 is TGCGCCAGCAGCTTGGCTGGACAGGGGGGCTATGGCTACACCTTC. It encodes CASSLAGQGGYGYTF.

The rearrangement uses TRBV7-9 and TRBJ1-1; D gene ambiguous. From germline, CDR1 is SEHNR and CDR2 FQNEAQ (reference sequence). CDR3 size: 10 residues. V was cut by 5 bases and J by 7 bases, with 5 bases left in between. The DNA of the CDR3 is TGTGCCAGCAGCCCCGGTGAAGCTTTCTTT. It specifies CASSPGEAFF.

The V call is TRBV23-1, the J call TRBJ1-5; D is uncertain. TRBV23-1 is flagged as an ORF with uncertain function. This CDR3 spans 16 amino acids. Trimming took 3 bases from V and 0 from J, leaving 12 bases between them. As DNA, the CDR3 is TGCGCCAGCAGTCAGTTGGCGGTTTATAGCAATCAGCCCCAGCATTTT. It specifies CASSQLAVYSNQPQHF.

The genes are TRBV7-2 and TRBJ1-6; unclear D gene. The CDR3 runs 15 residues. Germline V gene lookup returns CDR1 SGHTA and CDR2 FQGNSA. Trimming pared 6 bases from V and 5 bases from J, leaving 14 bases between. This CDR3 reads CASRFSSLDNSPLHF. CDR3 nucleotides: TGTGCCAGCAGATTTAGTTCCCTAGATAATTCACCCCTCCACTTT.

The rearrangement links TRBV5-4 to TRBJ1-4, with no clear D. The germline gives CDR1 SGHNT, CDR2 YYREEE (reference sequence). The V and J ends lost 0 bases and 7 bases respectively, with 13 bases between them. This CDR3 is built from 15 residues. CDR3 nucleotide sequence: TGTGCCAGCAGCTTGGGGCCGGGAGATACTGAAAAACTGTTTTTT. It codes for CASSLGPGDTEKLFF.

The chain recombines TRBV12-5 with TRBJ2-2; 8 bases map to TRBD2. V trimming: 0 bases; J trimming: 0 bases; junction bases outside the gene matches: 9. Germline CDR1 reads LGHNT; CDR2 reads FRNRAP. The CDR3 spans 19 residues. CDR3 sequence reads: CASGLVLGIAGPNTGELFF. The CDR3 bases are TGTGCTAGTGGTTTGGTACTGGGTATAGCGGGACCGAACACCGGGGAGCTGTTTTTT.

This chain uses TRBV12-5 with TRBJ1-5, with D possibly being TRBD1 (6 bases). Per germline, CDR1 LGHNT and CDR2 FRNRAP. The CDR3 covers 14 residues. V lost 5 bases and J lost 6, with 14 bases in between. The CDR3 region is CASGPSGAPQPQHF. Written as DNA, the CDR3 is TGTGCTAGTGGTCCATCAGGGGCTCCTCAGCCCCAGCATTTT.

CDR3 sequence: CASSMPSPGYTF. The DNA for the CDR3 is TGTGCCAGTAGTATGCCCTCTCCTGGCTACACCTTC. This chain connects TRBV19 to TRBJ1-2, with unresolved D. Germline V gene data show CDR1 as LNHDA and CDR2 as SQIVND (reference sequence). Trimming removed 3 bases at V and 7 bases at J, with 9 bases between. The CDR3 is made up of 12 amino acids.